This TCR beta chain was identified in a study of spatial heterogeneity in lung cancer. For the study at large: Matched bulk RNA-seq provided a T cell module score, and TCR transcript counts in tumor regions correlated strongly with it. Whole-study findings and limits: Coverage was estimated at around 7% of tumor T cells for alpha chains and around 12% for beta chains. The number of expanded tumor alpha and beta chains correlated with mutation number. There was tracking of ubiquitous and regional nonsynonymous mutations by the respective counts of ubiquitous and regional expanded TCRs.

This clonotype was seen at least ten times. The target antigen is unknown. J was trimmed by 8 bases and V by 3 bases; bases with no gene match: 13. The CDR3 contains 17 residues. The V gene's germline CDR1 is SEHNR and CDR2 FQNEAQ (reference sequence). One entry per CDR3 protein results from TCRdb running MiXCR on the 5' RACE reads. Of about 18,000 distinct CDR3 sequences listed, 6.5% were seen once; the top ten hold 3.7%. Documented time point: sample taken at primary tumor resection. Whole RNA, isolated from tumor, nontumor lung or frozen PBMC, was sequenced without prior sorting. The sequenced sample was lung tumor tissue, obtained at surgery. The receptor was derived from a female donor with early-stage non-small cell lung cancer. This chain uses TRBV7-9 with TRBJ1-4; 9 bases fit TRBD1. CDR3 DNA sequence: TGTGCCAGCAGCTTCCCCACTTCGGGACAGGGTCGGGAAAAACTGTTTTTT. Its protein is CASSFPTSGQGREKLFF.